The 32 T cell receptor beta chains given below trace back to one sample, sequenced in a study of blood T cell repertoires in COVID-19. Only in-frame clones appear in the TCRdb table, and some are missing; sequencing was by immunoSEQ multiplex PCR. The repertoire includes about 320,000 clones, around nine tenths of them detected once, and over 4.5% sits in the top ten. Sequenced sample: PBMCs or T cells enriched from blood (not recorded which). Receptor source: a man younger than 40 who had recovered from COVID-19.

V gene TRBV12-3 or TRBV12-4 combines with J gene TRBJ1-1, with TRBD1 identical over 10 bases. The CDR3 has 13 residues. J gave up 4 bases and V 8 bases, and 4 bases lay outside the gene matches. The CDR3 DNA follows: TGTGCCAGCCTGACAGGGGGCTTCACTGAAGCTTTCTTT. The encoded protein is CASLTGGFTEAFF.

This clone was seen a handful of times. This sequence joins TRBV28 and TRBJ2-2; 7 bases match TRBD1. Germline trimming cut 1 base from V and 4 bases from J; bases unmatched to any gene: 6. Germline CDR1 and CDR2: MDHEN and SYDVKM. The CDR3 consists of 16 residues. In DNA form, the CDR3 reads TGTGCCAGCAGTTTATTAGGGGGCTCGGGCACCGGGGAGCTGTTTTTT. Translated: CASSLLGGSGTGELFF.

The chain is built from TRBV6-5 and TRBJ1-1, with 8 bases identical to TRBD1. V lost 4 bases and J lost 1; bases outside the gene matches: 2. Germline CDR1 MNHEY, CDR2 SVGAGI. The CDR3 is 14 amino acids. CDR3 sequence (DNA): TGTGCCAGCAGTTCCGGGACAGGGAACACTGAAGCTTTCTTT. It is translated as CASSSGTGNTEAFF.

The count of this clone is one. The chain combines TRBV5-1 with TRBJ1-4; D is perhaps TRBD1 (5 bases). This CDR3 region has 15 residues. The germline V gene has CDR1 SGHRS and CDR2 YFSETQ. Trimming removed 2 bases from V and 0 bases from J, with 8 bases in between. CDR3 protein: CASSLDSTTNEKLFF. The DNA of the CDR3 is TGCGCCAGCAGCTTAGACAGTACAACTAATGAAAAACTGTTTTTT.

The V gene is TRBV10-3, the J gene TRBJ1-2, with 11 bases lining up with TRBD1. This CDR3 region has 15 residues. The germline CDR1 and CDR2 sequences are ENHRY and SYGVKD. J lost 3 bases, V lost 3 bases, and 3 bases had no gene match. CDR3 region: CAISDRDRGDYGYTF. The CDR3 bases are TGTGCCATCAGTGATCGGGACAGGGGGGACTATGGCTACACCTTC.

The genes are TRBV18 and TRBJ1-3; weak D call: TRBD1 (5 bases). V was cut by 5 bases and J by 0 bases, with 14 bases left in between. The CDR3 totals 16 residues. Germline V lookup: CDR1 KGHSH, CDR2 LQKENI. CDR3 in amino acids: CASSSQGINSGNTIYF. Here the CDR3 DNA reads TGTGCCAGCTCATCTCAGGGTATTAACTCTGGAAACACCATATATTTT.

The V gene is TRBV6-5, the J gene TRBJ1-6, with 7 bases aligning to TRBD1. The V gene's germline CDR1 is MNHEY and CDR2 SVGAGI. The J segment lost 4 bases and the V segment lost 6 bases, leaving 3 bases of the junction unmatched. This CDR3 is 14 amino acids long. CDR3 DNA: TGTGCCAGCAGACCGGGACAGTATAATTCACCCCTCCACTTT. Translation gives CASRPGQYNSPLHF.

The CDR3 nucleotides read TGTGCCAGTAATCAAGGGGGCGGCGATGAGCAGTTCTTC. This encodes CASNQGGGDEQFF. This chain links TRBV19 with TRBJ2-1; 7 bases are shared with TRBD1. Germline assignment: CDR1 LNHDA and CDR2 SQIVND (reference sequence). The junction had 8 bases not matched to a gene; V was cut back by 7 bases and J by 8 bases. The CDR3 contains 13 residues.

The V gene is TRBV18, the J gene TRBJ1-2, with 9 positions matching TRBD1. Trimming at V came to 0 bases and at J to 6 bases, leaving 2 bases not matched to a gene. Looked up from germline, CDR1 is KGHSH and CDR2 is LQKENI. The CDR3 length is 14 residues. CDR3 sequence (DNA): TGTGCCAGCTCACCACCGACAGGGGGAAATGGCTACACCTTC. Translating it yields CASSPPTGGNGYTF.

The chain links TRBV2 to TRBJ1-1; D gene uncertain. Trimming shortened V by 6 bases and J by 3 bases, and 14 bases separated the two germline ends. The CDR3 sequence is 14 residues long. CDR1 is SNHLY and CDR2 is FYNNEI in the germline V gene. The CDR3 DNA reads as TGTGCCAGCAGATTCGAGGGCGGGGACACTGAAGCTTTCTTT. Its translation is CASRFEGGDTEAFF.

This chain joins TRBV10-2 and TRBJ2-1, with a weak D call TRBD2 (7 bases). CDR1 and CDR2 from the germline V gene are WSHSY and SAAADI. The V gene lost 7 bases and the J gene lost 5 bases, with 18 bases spanning the gap. CDR3 length: 15 residues. In DNA, the CDR3 is TGCGCCAGCAAGATGGTGCGGGGGCTGAACAATGAGCAGTTCTTC. It encodes CASKMVRGLNNEQFF.

The gene calls are TRBV7-2 and TRBJ2-1; the D is unclear. Germline V gene sequence: CDR1 SGHTA, CDR2 FQGNSA. The CDR3 sequence is 17 residues long. V was shortened by 2 bases and J by 3 bases, with 17 bases between the two germline ends. In DNA, the CDR3 is TGTGCCAGCAGCTTAAAACGGCGGTACATTAGCTACAATGAGCAGTTCTTC. Translating it yields CASSLKRRYISYNEQFF.

This clone was picked up one time. V gene TRBV5-1 combines with J gene TRBJ2-1; 11 bases are a match to TRBD1. Per germline, CDR1 SGHRS and CDR2 YFSETQ. The CDR3 totals 21 residues. V shed 1 base and J 1 base; nucleotides not matched to a gene: 16. CDR3 nucleotides: TGCGCCAGCAGCTTGTCCAGGCGAGCGGACAGGGGGCATTTTTCCTACAATGAGCAGTTCTTC. This sequence encodes CASSLSRRADRGHFSYNEQFF.

The chain links TRBV6-5 to TRBJ1-1, with D possibly TRBD1 on 6 matching bases. Deletions cut 3 bases from V and 1 base from J, with 15 bases between. Looked up from germline, CDR1 is MNHEY and CDR2 is SVGAGI. This CDR3 has 16 amino acids. CDR3 region: CASSYFLTGGNTEAFF. As DNA, the CDR3 is TGTGCCAGCAGTTATTTCCTGACAGGTGGGAACACTGAAGCTTTCTTT.

The rearrangement links TRBV21-1 to TRBJ2-4; the D segment call TRBD2 is taken from the table without a DNA check. TRBV21-1 is assigned pseudogene status. This CDR3 spans 14 amino acids. In nucleotides, the CDR3 is TGTGCCAGGAGACTAGCGGGGGGGCCAAACATTCAGTACTTC. It translates to CARRLAGGPNIQYF.

The chain links TRBV19 to TRBJ1-1; TRBD1 aligns across 11 bases. Per germline, CDR1 LNHDA and CDR2 SQIVND (reference sequence). V trimming: 11 bases; J trimming: 4 bases; junction bases outside the gene matches: 6. The CDR3 spans 13 residues. The CDR3, as DNA: TGTGCCGCTAGGGGACAGGGGGTCACTGAAGCTTTCTTT. Protein product: CAARGQGVTEAFF.

The chain recombines TRBV5-1 with TRBJ1-6, with D tentatively TRBD1 (5 bases). From germline, CDR1 is SGHRS and CDR2 YFSETQ. This CDR3 is 13 amino acids long. V lost 0 bases and J lost 10, with 8 bases in between. The CDR3 here is CASSLEGSSPLHF. CDR3 sequence (DNA): TGCGCCAGCAGCTTGGAGGGGTCCTCACCCCTCCACTTT.

The chain joins TRBV9 to TRBJ1-5, with 7 bases identical to TRBD1. From germline, CDR1 is SGDLS and CDR2 YYNGEE. The V and J ends lost 2 bases and 6 bases, in that order; junction bases with no gene match: 5. The CDR3 runs to 14 residues. This chain's CDR3 is CASSVGTVGQPQHF. The CDR3 nucleotides are TGTGCCAGCAGCGTTGGGACAGTCGGTCAGCCCCAGCATTTT.

The V call is TRBV28, the J call TRBJ1-2; TRBD1 agrees at 11 bases. Per the germline V gene, CDR1 is MDHEN and CDR2 is SYDVKM. V lost 3 bases, J lost 8 bases, and 2 bases stayed unmatched. CDR3 length: 13 amino acids. Here the CDR3 reads CASSFRTGGGYTF. CDR3 nucleotide sequence: TGTGCCAGCAGTTTCCGGACAGGGGGCGGCTACACCTTC.

The V and J genes are TRBV28 and TRBJ1-5; no clear D. The ends were cut back, 2 bases at V and 3 bases at J, with 11 bases in the middle. The CDR3 sequence is 15 residues long. Germline CDR1 reads MDHEN; CDR2 reads SYDVKM. The CDR3 DNA reads TGTGCCAGCAGTTTAGGGCAGACCGTCAATCAGCCCCAGCATTTT. This translates into CASSLGQTVNQPQHF. The whole variable domain, remainder taken from reference TRBV28 and TRBJ1-5, is DVKVTQSSRYLVKRTGEKVFLECVQDMDHENMFWYRQDPGLGLRLIYFSYDVKMKEKGDIPEGYSVSREKKERFSLILESASTNQTSMYLCASSLGQTVNQPQHFGDGTRLSIL.

The V and J genes are TRBV18 and TRBJ1-5; possibly TRBD1 for D (6 bases). This CDR3 is built from 15 residues. The germline gives CDR1 KGHSH, CDR2 LQKENI. Trimming shortened V by 3 bases and J by 2 bases, and 11 bases separated the two germline ends. The CDR3 is CASSPGQFGNQPQHF. CDR3 nucleotide sequence: TGTGCCAGCTCACCTGGACAGTTTGGCAATCAGCCCCAGCATTTT.

V usage is TRBV18 and J usage is TRBJ1-5; TRBD1 might be the D (5 bases). The germline V gene encodes CDR1 KGHSH and CDR2 LQKENI. The V and J ends lost 5 bases and 7 bases respectively, with 21 bases between them. This CDR3 is 16 amino acids long. CDR3 in amino acids: CASSVSSGFVEQPQHF. CDR3 DNA sequence: TGTGCCAGCTCAGTTTCATCAGGGTTTGTAGAACAGCCCCAGCATTTT.

V usage is TRBV3-1 (or the pseudogene TRBV3-2) and J usage is TRBJ2-1, with D hard to call. Germline values: CDR1 LGHDT, CDR2 YNNKEL (reference sequence). The CDR3 contains 15 residues. V dropped 4 bases and J dropped 1 base, with 11 bases sitting between them. The CDR3 loop reads CASSRVTGSYNEQFF. The CDR3 DNA follows: TGTGCCAGCAGCCGCGTAACGGGTTCCTACAATGAGCAGTTCTTC.

This clone was seen more than once but under ten times. J is TRBJ1-6 and V is TRBV21-1. TRBV21-1 is assigned pseudogene status. The CDR3 has 15 residues. The CDR3 nucleotides read TGTGCCAGCAGCAAAGAGGCGGGGAGAAGATCACCCCTCCACTTT. It yields the protein CASSKEAGRRSPLHF.

The V and J genes are TRBV12-5 and TRBJ1-1; unclear D gene. Per germline, CDR1 LGHNT and CDR2 FRNRAP. CDR3 length: 15 residues. Trimming took 0 bases from V and 7 from J, leaving 15 bases between them. CDR3 sequence (DNA): TGTGCTAGTGGTTTGGTACTGGATGGACGGGGTGAAGCTTTCTTT. It yields the protein CASGLVLDGRGEAFF.

The gene calls are TRBV5-5 and TRBJ2-3; 11 nucleotides agree with TRBD2. CDR1 SGHKS and CDR2 YYEKEE come from the germline V gene (reference sequence). V dropped 4 bases and J dropped 3; count of bases not matched to a gene: 7. The CDR3 spans 16 residues. This chain's CDR3 is CASSLPTSGGTDTQYF. The CDR3 nucleotides are TGTGCCAGCAGCCTTCCTACTAGCGGGGGAACAGATACGCAGTATTTT. Full variable domain (remainder filled in from reference TRBV5-5 and TRBJ2-3): DAGVTQSPTHLIKTRGQQVTLRCSPISGHKSVSWYQQVLGQGPQFIFQYYEKEERGRGNFPDRFSARQFPNYSSELNVNALLLGDSALYLCASSLPTSGGTDTQYFGPGTRLTVL.

The rearrangement uses TRBV2 and TRBJ1-6, with D possibly being TRBD1 (5 bases). Germline V gene data show CDR1 as SNHLY and CDR2 as FYNNEI. This CDR3 has 16 residues. V lost 1 base and J lost 8, with 15 bases in between. The CDR3 protein is CASSEVLAGKDSPLHF. The DNA for the CDR3 is TGTGCCAGCAGTGAAGTCCTCGCAGGGAAGGATTCACCCCTCCACTTT.

The chain links TRBV7-6 to TRBJ2-7; D gene ambiguous. The CDR3 contains 16 residues. V gave up 5 bases and J gave up 0 bases, with 17 bases separating them. Germline CDR1 is SGHVS and CDR2 is FNYEAQ. The CDR3 nucleotides are TGTGCCAGCAGCACCGACTCCTCTCCCAGCTCCTACGAGCAGTACTTC. Protein sequence: CASSTDSSPSSYEQYF.

The chain uses TRBV18 and TRBJ1-2, with 9 bases matching TRBD1. The CDR3 loop spans 14 amino acids. Germline assignment: CDR1 KGHSH and CDR2 LQKENI. Trimming cost V 3 bases and J 5 bases; bases outside gene matches: 4. The CDR3 region is CASSPQDRGYGYTF. The CDR3 DNA sequence: TGTGCCAGCTCACCTCAGGACAGGGGATATGGCTACACCTTC. The full variable domain, completed using reference TRBV18 and TRBJ1-2, is NAGVMQNPRHLVRRRGQEARLRCSPMKGHSHVYWYRQLPEEGLKFMVYLQKENIIDESGMPKERFSAEFPKEGPSILRIQQVVRGDSAAYFCASSPQDRGYGYTFGSGTRLTVV.

The chain uses TRBV2 and TRBJ1-5; D not certain. The CDR3 is 15 amino acids. Trimming removed 2 bases at V and 0 bases at J, with 8 bases between. The V gene's germline CDR1 is SNHLY and CDR2 FYNNEI. Here the CDR3 reads CASSEWQNSNQPQHF. DNA of the CDR3: TGTGCCAGCAGTGAATGGCAGAATAGCAATCAGCCCCAGCATTTT.

The chain is built from TRBV11-2 and TRBJ2-7; TRBD1 matches at 7 bases. Losses at the gene ends were 1 base for V and 0 bases for J; bases not matched to a gene: 9. Germline CDR1 SGHAT, CDR2 FQNNGV. The CDR3 length is 17 residues. The CDR3 sequence: CASSLGGGTGVSYEQYF. The CDR3 region has the DNA TGTGCCAGCAGCTTAGGGGGTGGAACAGGGGTCTCCTACGAGCAGTACTTC.

The chain joins TRBV7-2 to TRBJ1-1, with D possibly matching TRBD1 (5 bases). Germline values: CDR1 SGHTA, CDR2 FQGNSA. CDR3 size: 14 residues. V dropped 5 bases and J dropped 6 bases, with 16 bases sitting between them. Here the CDR3 reads CASSPGPLGAEAFF. CDR3 sequence (DNA): TGTGCCAGCAGCCCAGGGCCCCTTGGGGCTGAAGCTTTCTTT. Looking up the rest from reference TRBV7-2 and TRBJ1-1 gives the full variable domain: GAGVSQSPSNKVTEKGKDVELRCDPISGHTALYWYRQSLGQGLEFLIYFQGNSAPDKSGLPSDRFSAERTGGSVSTLTIQRTQQEDSAVYLCASSPGPLGAEAFFGQGTRLTVV.